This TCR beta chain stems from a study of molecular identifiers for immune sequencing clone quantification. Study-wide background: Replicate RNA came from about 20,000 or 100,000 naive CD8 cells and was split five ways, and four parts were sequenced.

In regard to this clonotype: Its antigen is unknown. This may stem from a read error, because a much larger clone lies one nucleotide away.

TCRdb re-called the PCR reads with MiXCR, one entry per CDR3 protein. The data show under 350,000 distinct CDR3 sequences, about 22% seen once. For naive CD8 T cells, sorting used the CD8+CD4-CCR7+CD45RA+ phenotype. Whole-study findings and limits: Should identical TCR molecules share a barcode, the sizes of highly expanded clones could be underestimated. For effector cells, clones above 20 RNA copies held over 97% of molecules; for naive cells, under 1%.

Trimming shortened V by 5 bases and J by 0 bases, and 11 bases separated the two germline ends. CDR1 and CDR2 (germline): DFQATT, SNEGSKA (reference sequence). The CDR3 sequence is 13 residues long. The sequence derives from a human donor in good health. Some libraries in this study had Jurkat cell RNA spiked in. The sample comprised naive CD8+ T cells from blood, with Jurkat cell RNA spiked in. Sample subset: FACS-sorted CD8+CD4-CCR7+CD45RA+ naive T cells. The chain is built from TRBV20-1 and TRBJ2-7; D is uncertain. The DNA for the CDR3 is TGCAGTGCTGCACCGGGCTTCTCCTACGAGCAGTACTTC. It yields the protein CSAAPGFSYEQYF.